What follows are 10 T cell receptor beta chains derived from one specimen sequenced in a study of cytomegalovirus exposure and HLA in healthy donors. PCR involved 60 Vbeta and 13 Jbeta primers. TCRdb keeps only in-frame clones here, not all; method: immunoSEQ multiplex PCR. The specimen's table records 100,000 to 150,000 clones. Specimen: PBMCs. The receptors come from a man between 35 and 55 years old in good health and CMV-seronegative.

The chain's CDR3 is CASSLGSGTEAFF. Written as DNA, the CDR3 is TGCGCCAGCAGCCTTGGTAGCGGCACTGAAGCTTTCTTT. The J gene is TRBJ1-1, the V gene TRBV5-1; D gene uncertain. Between the trimmed V and J ends, which lost 4 bases and 4 bases, there was a span of 11 bases. The CDR3 spans 13 residues. CDR1 is SGHRS and CDR2 is YFSETQ in the germline V gene. Full variable domain (missing parts from reference TRBV5-1 and TRBJ1-1): KAGVTQTPRYLIKTRGQQVTLSCSPISGHRSVSWYQQTPGQGLQFLFEYFSETQRNKGNFPGRFSGRQFSNSRSEMNVSTLELGDSALYLCASSLGSGTEAFFGQGTRLTVV.

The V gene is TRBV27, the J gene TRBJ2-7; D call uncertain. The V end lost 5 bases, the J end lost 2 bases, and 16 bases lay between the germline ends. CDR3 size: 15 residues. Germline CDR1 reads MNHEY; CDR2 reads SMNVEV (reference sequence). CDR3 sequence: CASSATRPPTYEQYF. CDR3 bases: TGTGCCAGCAGTGCGACAAGGCCTCCCACCTACGAGCAGTACTTC.

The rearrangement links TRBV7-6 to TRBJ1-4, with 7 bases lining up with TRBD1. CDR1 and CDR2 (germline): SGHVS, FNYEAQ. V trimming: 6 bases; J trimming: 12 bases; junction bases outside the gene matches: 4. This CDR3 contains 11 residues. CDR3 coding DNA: TGTGCCAGCAGTCGAACAGGGGAACTGTTTTTT. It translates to CASSRTGELFF.

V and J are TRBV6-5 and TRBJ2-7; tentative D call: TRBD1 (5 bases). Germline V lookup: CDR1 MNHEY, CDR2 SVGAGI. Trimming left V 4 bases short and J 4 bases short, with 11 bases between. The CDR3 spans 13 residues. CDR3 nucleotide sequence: TGTGCCAGCAGTTCCGTCAACAGGTACGAGCAGTACTTC. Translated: CASSSVNRYEQYF.

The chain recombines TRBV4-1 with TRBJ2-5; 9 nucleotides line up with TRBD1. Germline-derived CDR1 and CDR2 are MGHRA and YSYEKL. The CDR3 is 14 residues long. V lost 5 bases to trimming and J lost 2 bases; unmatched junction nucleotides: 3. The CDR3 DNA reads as TGCGCCAGCAGCTGGGACAGGGCGCAAGAGACCCAGTACTTC. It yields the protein CASSWDRAQETQYF.

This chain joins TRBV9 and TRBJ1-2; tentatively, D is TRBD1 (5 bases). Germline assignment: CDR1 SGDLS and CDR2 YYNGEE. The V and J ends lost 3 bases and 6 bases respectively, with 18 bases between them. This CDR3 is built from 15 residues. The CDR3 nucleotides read TGTGCCAGCAGCGCGGGGGTAGGGTTCCGTGATGGCTACACCTTC. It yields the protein CASSAGVGFRDGYTF.

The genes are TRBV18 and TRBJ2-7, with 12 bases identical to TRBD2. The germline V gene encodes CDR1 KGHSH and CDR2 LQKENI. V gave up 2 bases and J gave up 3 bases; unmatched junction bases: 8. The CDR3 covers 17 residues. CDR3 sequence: CASSPKGLAGSVYEQYF. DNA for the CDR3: TGTGCCAGCTCACCAAAAGGACTAGCGGGATCTGTCTACGAGCAGTACTTC.

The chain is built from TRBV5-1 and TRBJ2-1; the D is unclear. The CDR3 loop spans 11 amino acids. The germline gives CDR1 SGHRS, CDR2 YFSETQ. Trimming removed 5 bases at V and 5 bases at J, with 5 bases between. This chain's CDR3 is CASSSNNEQFF. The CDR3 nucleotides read TGCGCCAGCAGTTCTAACAATGAGCAGTTCTTC.

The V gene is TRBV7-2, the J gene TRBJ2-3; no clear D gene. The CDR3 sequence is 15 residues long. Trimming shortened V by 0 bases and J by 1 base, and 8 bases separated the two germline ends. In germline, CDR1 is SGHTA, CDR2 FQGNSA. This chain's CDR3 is CASSLAPSGTDTQYF. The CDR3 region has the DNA TGTGCCAGCAGCTTAGCCCCTTCGGGCACAGATACGCAGTATTTT.

The CDR3 bases are TGTGCCAGCAGCTTAGACCGGGCGGGGACTAGCAATCAGCCCCAGCATTTT. Its protein product is CASSLDRAGTSNQPQHF. The chain joins TRBV7-9 to TRBJ1-5; the D gene is possibly TRBD1 (5 bases). V was clipped by 1 base and J by 0 bases, with 13 bases between them. The CDR3 has 17 residues. Germline CDR1 SEHNR, CDR2 FQNEAQ (reference sequence).